This T cell receptor beta chain emerged from a study of cytomegalovirus exposure and HLA in healthy donors. 60 Vbeta and 13 Jbeta primers were used in PCR. Assay used: immunoSEQ multiplex PCR; TCRdb lists only in-frame clones, some missing. This sample has about 160,000 clones, with 70% to 85% found just once. This CDR3 is 14 amino acids long. Germline values: CDR1 MNHNY, CDR2 SVGAGI (reference sequence). V gave up 4 bases and J gave up 8 bases; unmatched junction bases: 8. A single count supports this clone. The sequenced sample was PBMCs. This receptor was taken from a man between 50 and 59 years old in good health and CMV-seropositive. The rearrangement links TRBV6-6 to TRBJ2-1, with TRBD1 identical over 7 bases. The CDR3 is CASSFQGGRDEQFF. The CDR3 DNA sequence: TGTGCCAGCAGTTTCCAAGGGGGCAGGGATGAGCAGTTCTTC.